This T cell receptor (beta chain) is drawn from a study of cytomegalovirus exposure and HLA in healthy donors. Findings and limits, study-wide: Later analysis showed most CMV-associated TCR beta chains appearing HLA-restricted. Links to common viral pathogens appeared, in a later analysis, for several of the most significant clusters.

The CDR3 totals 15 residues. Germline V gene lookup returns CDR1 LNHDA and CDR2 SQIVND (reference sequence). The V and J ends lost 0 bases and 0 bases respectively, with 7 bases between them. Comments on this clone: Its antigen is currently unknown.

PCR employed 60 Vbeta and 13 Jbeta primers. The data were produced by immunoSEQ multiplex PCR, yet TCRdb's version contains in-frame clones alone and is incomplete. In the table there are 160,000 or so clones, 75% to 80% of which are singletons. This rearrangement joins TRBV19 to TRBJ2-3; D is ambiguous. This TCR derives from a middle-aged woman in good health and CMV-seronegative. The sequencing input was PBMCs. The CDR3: CASSIDRSSTDTQYF. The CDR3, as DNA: TGTGCCAGTAGTATAGACAGGTCTAGCACAGATACGCAGTATTTT. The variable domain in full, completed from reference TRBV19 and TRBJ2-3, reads DGGITQSPKYLFRKEGQNVTLSCEQNLNHDAMYWYRQDPGQGLRLIYYSQIVNDFQKGDIAEGYSVSREKKESFPLTVTSAQKNPTAFYLCASSIDRSSTDTQYFGPGTRLTVL.